The 6 T cell receptor beta chains given below trace back to one sample, sequenced in a study of blood T cell repertoires in COVID-19 (dated by TCRdb to 2020 to 2021). Library preparation was by the immunoSEQ multiplex PCR assay. TCRdb took this table from immuneACCESS and kept in-frame rearrangements with V and J called. Such tables lack part of the clones; where checked against another copy, unresolved V genes explain under half of the gap, and the rest is unexplained. This sample gives 200,000 to 300,000 clones in total; 88% of them show up just once. Around 0.99% of the sample is taken by the ten largest. The sample consisted of peripheral blood. Receptors originate from a middle-aged woman who had recovered from COVID-19.

V is TRBV21-1 and J is TRBJ2-7; the table names TRBD2, a call not compared with the DNA. TRBV21-1 is flagged as a pseudogene. This CDR3 has 15 residues. The chain's CDR3 is CASSKSDWRPYEQYV. CDR3 coding DNA: TGTGCCAGCAGCAAATCAGACTGGCGGCCCTACGAGCAGTACGTC.

The rearrangement links TRBV24-1 to TRBJ2-2; 7 nucleotides align to TRBD2. Germline V gene lookup returns CDR1 KGHDR and CDR2 SFDVKD. V lost 3 bases, J lost 1 base, and 4 bases stayed unmatched. The CDR3 consists of 16 residues. CDR3 amino acids: CATSDPREGNTGELFF. The DNA for the CDR3 is TGTGCCACCAGTGATCCCAGGGAGGGGAACACCGGGGAGCTGTTTTTT.

The genes are TRBV5-5 and TRBJ2-7; D is undetermined. The V and J ends lost 0 bases and 4 bases respectively, with 11 bases between them. Germline V gene lookup returns CDR1 SGHKS and CDR2 YYEKEE (reference sequence). The CDR3 is 14 amino acids. As DNA, the CDR3 is TGTGCCAGCAGCTTGGTGAGCTTCGGGTACGAGCAGTACTTC. Translation: CASSLVSFGYEQYF.

The chain joins TRBV6-5 to TRBJ1-5; 8 nucleotides line up with TRBD1. With V trimmed by 5 bases and J by 3 bases, 3 bases remained unmatched. This CDR3 has 14 amino acids. CDR1 and CDR2 from the germline V gene are MNHEY and SVGAGI. The DNA for the CDR3 is TGTGCCAGCAGTCGACAGGGGCCCAATCAGCCCCAGCATTTT. Amino acids: CASSRQGPNQPQHF.

The table lists this clone with a few counts. This chain uses TRBV6-2 or TRBV6-3 with TRBJ2-3; 7 bases agree with TRBD2. Germline CDR1 MNHEY, CDR2 SVGEGT. Unmatched junction bases numbered 5, after V lost 0 bases and J lost 8 bases. The CDR3 runs 14 residues. The CDR3: CASSYSALAATQYF. The CDR3 nucleotides read TGTGCCAGCAGTTACTCAGCGCTAGCGGCTACGCAGTATTTT.

This chain joins TRBV30 and TRBJ2-1; D is unclear. CDR3 size: 13 residues. Germline-derived CDR1 and CDR2 are GTSNPN and SVGIG (reference sequence). The V gene lost 1 base and the J gene lost 2 bases, with 6 bases spanning the gap. CDR3 loop: CAWSADTYNEQFF. CDR3 nucleotide sequence: TGTGCCTGGAGTGCCGACACCTACAATGAGCAGTTCTTC.